What follows are 24 T cell receptor beta chains derived from one specimen sequenced in a study of T cells and Merkel cell carcinoma outcomes. This table comes from immunoSEQ multiplex PCR, and its TCRdb copy is limited to in-frame clones, with some not included. The sample holds about 6,000 clones; roughly 77% are singletons and the top ten take under 7%. Sequencing was performed on tumor tissue from Merkel cell carcinoma. These receptors all stem from a human donor with Merkel cell carcinoma.

This rearrangement joins TRBV5-4 to TRBJ1-1, with D unclear. The CDR3 covers 12 residues. Trimming pared 5 bases from V and 6 bases from J, leaving 11 bases between. Germline CDR1 SGHNT, CDR2 YYREEE (reference sequence). The CDR3 sequence is CASSLDISEAFF. Written as DNA, the CDR3 is TGTGCCAGCAGTCTCGACATATCTGAAGCTTTCTTT.

This clone was picked up one time. The CDR3 loop reads CASSPGTSGTSTDTQYF. CDR3 nucleotides: TGTGCCAGCAGCCCCGGGACTAGCGGGACTAGCACAGATACGCAGTATTTT. The rearrangement links TRBV7-6 to TRBJ2-3, with TRBD2 matching over 13 bases. The CDR3 totals 17 residues. The J segment lost 0 bases and the V segment lost 5 bases, leaving 5 bases of the junction unmatched. Germline CDR1 SGHVS, CDR2 FNYEAQ.

The chain combines TRBV6-1 with TRBJ2-1; 7 bases agree with TRBD1. V lost 8 bases to trimming and J lost 0 bases; unmatched junction nucleotides: 4. CDR1 and CDR2 (germline): MNHNS, SASEGT. This CDR3 is 14 amino acids long. CDR3 residues: CASQGQRSYNEQFF. Written as DNA, the CDR3 is TGTGCCAGCCAGGGACAGCGCTCCTACAATGAGCAGTTCTTC.

Details on this clone: This specimen includes other DNA sequences encoding the same CDR3. This chain connects TRBV5-1 to TRBJ2-5; TRBD2 agrees at 10 bases. Germline V gene data show CDR1 as SGHRS and CDR2 as YFSETQ. This CDR3 is built from 19 residues. With V trimmed by 4 bases and J by 2 bases, 17 bases remained unmatched. In nucleotides, the CDR3 is TGCGCCAGCAGCCACCCAAGTCGAGGACTAGCGGTGGGTCAAGAGACCCAGTACTTC. Encoded protein: CASSHPSRGLAVGQETQYF.

The rearrangement joins TRBV27 to TRBJ2-1; TRBD2 aligns across 8 bases. Germline trimming cut 5 bases from V and 4 bases from J; bases unmatched to any gene: 7. The CDR3 has 15 amino acids. Looked up from germline, CDR1 is MNHEY and CDR2 is SMNVEV (reference sequence). The CDR3 DNA sequence: TGTGCCAGCAGTCTGGGGACTAGTAGATACAATGAGCAGTTCTTC. Translated: CASSLGTSRYNEQFF.

The chain recombines TRBV18 with TRBJ2-3; 7 bases align to TRBD1. This CDR3 has 16 residues. The germline V gene encodes CDR1 KGHSH and CDR2 LQKENI. J was trimmed by 6 bases and V by 3 bases; bases with no gene match: 12. The CDR3 nucleotides are TGTGCCAGCTCACCGGGACAGAGCATGGCAGGGGATACGCAGTATTTT. Encoded protein: CASSPGQSMAGDTQYF.

The chain uses TRBV28 and TRBJ2-3; D is uncertain. Per the germline V gene, CDR1 is MDHEN and CDR2 is SYDVKM. CDR3 size: 11 residues. Here the CDR3 reads CVDPESDTQYF. For the CDR3, the DNA is TGTGTGGACCCAGAAAGTGATACGCAGTATTTT.

This clone was detected once. The chain recombines TRBV6-5 with TRBJ2-7; perhaps D is TRBD1 or TRBD2 (5 bases each). The germline V and J ends were trimmed by 1 base and 5 bases, with 12 bases remaining between them. Germline loops: CDR1 MNHEY, CDR2 SVGAGI. There are 14 residues in the CDR3. Here the CDR3 DNA reads TGTGCCAGCAGTTACTTGGGGGTTTGGGACGAGCAGTACTTC. Its protein product is CASSYLGVWDEQYF.

This chain uses TRBV28 with TRBJ2-7; TRBD1 aligns across 7 bases. With 3 bases clipped from V and 2 bases from J, the junction kept 7 bases outside the gene matches. Germline V gene data show CDR1 as MDHEN and CDR2 as SYDVKM. The CDR3 has 15 residues. In nucleotides, the CDR3 is TGTGCCAGCAGTTTCGAGCGACAGGGCCCCTACGAGCAGTACTTC. Its translation is CASSFERQGPYEQYF.

This clone came up once. The J gene is TRBJ1-6, the V gene TRBV27; a weak D match, TRBD1 (6 bases). This CDR3 comprises 13 residues. Per the germline V gene, CDR1 is MNHEY and CDR2 is SMNVEV (reference sequence). Trimming removed 3 bases at V and 10 bases at J, with 10 bases between. The CDR3 DNA sequence: TGTGCCAGCAGTTTCGCAGGGGAATCACCCCTCCACTTT. The encoded protein is CASSFAGESPLHF.

The J gene is TRBJ2-3, the V gene TRBV5-1; the D is unclear. Per germline, CDR1 SGHRS and CDR2 YFSETQ. The length of the CDR3 is 13 residues. Trimming left V 3 bases short and J 2 bases short, with 7 bases between. CDR3 nucleotide sequence: TGCGCCAGCAGCTCTGGACCCACAGATACGCAGTATTTT. Amino acid sequence: CASSSGPTDTQYF.

The chain couples TRBV29-1 to TRBJ1-5; D is unclear. Germline V gene sequence: CDR1 SQVTM, CDR2 ANQGSEA. The CDR3 spans 13 residues. V was clipped by 6 bases and J by 4 bases, with 13 bases between them. CDR3 loop: CSVRNRDNQPQHF. The CDR3 DNA reads TGCAGCGTCAGAAACAGAGATAATCAGCCCCAGCATTTT.

The V call is TRBV4-1, the J call TRBJ1-1; D uncertain. Trimming stripped 2 bases from V and 1 base from J, with 5 bases between. In germline, CDR1 is MGHRA, CDR2 YSYEKL. This CDR3 contains 13 residues. CDR3 sequence: CASSQSQNTEAFF. DNA for the CDR3: TGCGCCAGCAGCCAAAGTCAGAACACTGAAGCTTTCTTT.

V is TRBV29-1 and J is TRBJ1-2, with 7 bases fitting TRBD1. V was clipped by 7 bases and J by 3 bases; unmatched bases: 11. The germline CDR1 and CDR2 sequences are SQVTM and ANQGSEA. The CDR3 runs 14 residues. As DNA, the CDR3 is TGCAGCGCCGGGACAGTGTACGGGGACTATGGCTACACCTTC. Translated, it gives CSAGTVYGDYGYTF.

CDR3 DNA: TGTGCCAGCAGTAAACTAGCGGGAGTAAGTAATGAGCAGTTCTTC. It encodes CASSKLAGVSNEQFF. The chain uses TRBV27 and TRBJ2-1; 11 bases match TRBD2. The trim removed 5 bases at V and 7 bases at J, leaving 7 bases unmatched. CDR3 size: 15 residues. Germline V lookup: CDR1 MNHEY, CDR2 SMNVEV (reference sequence).

DNA for the CDR3: TGTGCCAGCAGTTTATTTTGGGGCAGGGTCAATGAAAAACTGTTTTTT. Protein: CASSLFWGRVNEKLFF. This chain connects TRBV28 to TRBJ1-4, with D possibly matching TRBD1 (5 bases). V was shortened by 1 base and J by 5 bases, with 14 bases between the two germline ends. Germline CDR1 MDHEN, CDR2 SYDVKM. The length of the CDR3 is 16 residues.

The chain has TRBV7-2 and TRBJ2-7; D gene unclear. The CDR3 runs 13 residues. Germline-derived CDR1 and CDR2 are SGHTA and FQGNSA. With 2 bases removed from V and 0 bases from J, the gap between germline ends came to 5 bases. Written as DNA, the CDR3 is TGTGCCAGCAGCTTAACTGCCTCCTACGAGCAGTACTTC. Its protein product is CASSLTASYEQYF.

V is TRBV11-2 and J is TRBJ1-2; 8 bases align to TRBD1. The CDR3 runs to 15 residues. V dropped 0 bases and J dropped 7; count of bases not matched to a gene: 7. Germline V gene lookup returns CDR1 SGHAT and CDR2 FQNNGV. In DNA, the CDR3 is TGTGCCAGCAGCTTAGAGAACAGGGGGGTCGGTGGCTACACCTTC. This codes for CASSLENRGVGGYTF.

This chain joins TRBV28 and TRBJ2-1; either TRBD1 or TRBD2 may supply D (6 bases each). This CDR3 has 15 residues. Trimming stripped 5 bases from V and 10 bases from J, with 21 bases between. Germline V CDR1 and CDR2: MDHEN, SYDVKM. CDR3 residues: CASSQGGAGVKEQFF. CDR3 nucleotide sequence: TGTGCCAGCAGTCAAGGAGGGGCAGGGGTAAAGGAGCAGTTCTTC.

This clone was found a few times. The V gene is TRBV6-1, the J gene TRBJ2-3; perhaps TRBD2 as D (5 bases). Trimming cost V 9 bases and J 3 bases, with 16 bases left between them. The CDR3 loop spans 14 amino acids. Germline CDR1 and CDR2: MNHNS and SASEGT. The CDR3 here is CASLFEGRTDTQYF. DNA for the CDR3: TGTGCCAGTCTTTTTGAGGGCCGGACAGATACGCAGTATTTT.

The rearrangement joins TRBV5-6 to TRBJ2-1; a weak D match, TRBD1 (5 bases). CDR3 size: 13 residues. Germline-derived CDR1 and CDR2 are SGHDT and YYEEEE. V was clipped by 4 bases and J by 8 bases, with 13 bases between them. CDR3 protein: CASSTQAYDEQFF. The CDR3 coding sequence is TGTGCCAGCAGCACACAGGCTTACGATGAGCAGTTCTTC.

This clone is large in the sample. The J gene is TRBJ2-1, the V gene TRBV2, with TRBD2 matching over 10 bases. Trimming at V came to 6 bases and at J to 4 bases, leaving 6 bases not matched to a gene. Germline CDR1 is SNHLY and CDR2 is FYNNEI. The CDR3 totals 15 residues. The CDR3 region is CASRDSGRGYNEQFF. For the CDR3, the DNA is TGTGCCAGCAGGGACAGCGGGAGGGGATACAATGAGCAGTTCTTC.

This clone was found once. The V gene is TRBV14, the J gene TRBJ2-7; D tentatively reads TRBD1 or TRBD2 (5 bases each). Trimming pared 4 bases from V and 3 bases from J, leaving 16 bases between. This CDR3 spans 15 amino acids. CDR1 is SGHDN, CDR2 FVKESK, per germline. The CDR3 loop reads CASSPSEGLGYEQYF. The DNA for the CDR3 is TGTGCCAGCAGCCCGTCCGAGGGGCTGGGCTACGAGCAGTACTTC.

The chain is built from TRBV5-1 and TRBJ2-5, with D maybe TRBD2 (5 bases). V shed 4 bases and J shed 5 bases, with 15 bases lying between them. The CDR3 covers 14 residues. The V gene's germline CDR1 is SGHRS and CDR2 YFSETQ. The DNA for the CDR3 is TGCGCCAGCAGCCAGGACTTCGTCGGGGAGACCCAGTACTTC. This sequence encodes CASSQDFVGETQYF.